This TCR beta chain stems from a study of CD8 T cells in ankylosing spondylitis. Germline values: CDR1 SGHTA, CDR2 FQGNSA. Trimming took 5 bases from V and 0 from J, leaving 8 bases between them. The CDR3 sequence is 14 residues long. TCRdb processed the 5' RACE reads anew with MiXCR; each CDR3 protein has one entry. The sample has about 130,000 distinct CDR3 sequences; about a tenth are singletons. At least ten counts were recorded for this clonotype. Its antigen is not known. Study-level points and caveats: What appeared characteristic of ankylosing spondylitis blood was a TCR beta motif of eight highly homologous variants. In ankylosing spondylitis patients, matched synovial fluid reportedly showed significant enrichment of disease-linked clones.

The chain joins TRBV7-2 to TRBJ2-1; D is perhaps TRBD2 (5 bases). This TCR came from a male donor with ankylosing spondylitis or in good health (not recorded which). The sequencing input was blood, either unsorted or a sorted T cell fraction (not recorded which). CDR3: CASSRDRSYNEQFF. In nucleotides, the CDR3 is TGTGCCAGCAGCCGGGATCGCTCCTACAATGAGCAGTTCTTC.